This note documents a single T cell receptor beta chain sequence. This sample stems from a study of T-cell memory formation after mild COVID-19. One entry per CDR3 protein results from TCRdb running MiXCR on the 5' RACE reads. The sample shows 140,000 or so distinct CDR3 sequences, approximately 6% of them seen only once. The CDR3 is 14 amino acids. V dropped 3 bases and J dropped 16 bases, with 22 bases sitting between them. The origin of this receptor is an adult woman who had mild COVID-19 (a few samples of this study predate the infection). Cell type and time point are not known. Material: PBMCs or a T cell subset sorted from them (not recorded which). The rearrangement joins TRBV12-3 or TRBV12-4 to TRBJ1-3; possible D gene TRBD1, 6 bases. CDR3 sequence: CASSLRDLGAGEYF. In DNA form, the CDR3 reads TGTGCCAGCAGTTTGAGGGACTTGGGGGCAGGCGAGTATTTT.